This TCR beta chain is from a study of CD8 T cells in ankylosing spondylitis. The study, taken as a whole, reports: Apparently characteristic of ankylosing spondylitis blood was a TCR beta motif (eight highly homologous variants).

The CDR3 has 15 amino acids. CDR1 and CDR2 (germline): SGHDT, YYEEEE. Trimming removed 0 bases from V and 2 bases from J, with 9 bases in between. This clonotype occurred a few times. Its specificity is not known. Libraries of TCR beta came from quantitative 5'-RACE with molecular barcodes. TCRdb redid the calling of the 5' RACE reads with MiXCR, one entry per CDR3 protein. This repertoire shows 220,000 or so distinct CDR3 sequences, 10% to 13% found once; its top ten account for less than 25%. The J gene is TRBJ2-1, the V gene TRBV5-6, with D maybe TRBD1 (5 bases). The sequence derives from a male donor with ankylosing spondylitis or in good health (not recorded which). Sequenced material: blood, either unsorted or a sorted T cell fraction (not recorded which). CDR3 region: CASSLEGKAYNEQFF. CDR3 in DNA: TGTGCCAGCAGCTTGGAGGGGAAGGCCTACAATGAGCAGTTCTTC. The full variable domain, completed using reference TRBV5-6 and TRBJ2-1, is DAGVTQSPTHLIKTRGQQVTLRCSPKSGHDTVSWYQQALGQGPQFIFQYYEEEERQRGNFPDRFSGHQFPNYSSELNVNALLLGDSALYLCASSLEGKAYNEQFFGPGTRLTVL.